The T cell receptor (beta chain) under discussion was sequenced for a study of cytomegalovirus exposure and HLA in healthy donors. Primers for the PCR totalled 60 Vbeta and 13 Jbeta. Measured with immunoSEQ multiplex PCR; TCRdb has only the in-frame clones, and not every one. The sample lists around 180,000 clones; over 75% were seen once. Trimming cost V 2 bases and J 0 bases, with 11 bases left between them. From germline, CDR1 is MNHNS and CDR2 SASEGT. This CDR3 has 16 residues. The TCR sequence derives from a man between 60 and 75 years old in good health and CMV-seronegative. Sequenced: PBMCs. This sequence joins TRBV6-1 and TRBJ1-3, with D tentatively TRBD1 (6 bases). CDR3 nucleotide sequence: TGTGCCAGCAGTGAATCGGACAGTATCTCTGGAAACACCATATATTTT. Protein product: CASSESDSISGNTIYF.